This TCR beta chain was retrieved from a study of a mutant IDH1 vaccine in newly diagnosed glioma. As for the study in general: Each patient was administered eight vaccinations, scheduled in weeks 1, 3, 5, 7, 11, 15, 19 and 23. Receipt of radiotherapy, temozolomide, or both preceded the study, and most received both.

Note on this clone: The target antigen is unknown.

Profiling relied on immunoSEQ multiplex PCR, and the TCRdb table lists in-frame clones only, not all of them. This table holds some 52,000 clones, roughly nine tenths found once. Described time point: week 11, during vaccination. In every dose of vaccine, 300 ug of mutant IDH1 20-mer peptide was given alongside topical imiquimod. Each astrocytoma in the donors was new, WHO grade 3 or 4, IDH1-mutant and ATRX-lost. The CDR3 is 14 amino acids. The V end lost 5 bases, the J end lost 0 bases, and 11 bases lay between the germline ends. The V gene's germline CDR1 is LGHNA and CDR2 YSLEER. The source was PBMCs, collected from a glioma patient whose treatment included an IDH1 peptide vaccine. This TCR derives from a man between 45 and 60 years old with glioma. The genes are TRBV4-3 and TRBJ2-7; no firm D call. DNA for the CDR3: TGCGCCAGCAGCTCCCACCGGGTCTCCTACGAGCAGTACTTC. Translating gives CASSSHRVSYEQYF.